This TCR beta chain emerged from a study of cytomegalovirus exposure and HLA in healthy donors. Researchers ran the PCR with 60 Vbeta and 13 Jbeta primers. Sequencing used immunoSEQ multiplex PCR; TCRdb keeps in-frame clones, though not all of them. The repertoire holds about 160,000 clones, with approximately 80% as singletons. The CDR3 has 16 amino acids. The germline V gene has CDR1 SGDLS and CDR2 YYNGEE. Germline trimming cut 3 bases from V and 7 bases from J; bases unmatched to any gene: 13. The rearrangement joins TRBV9 to TRBJ2-7; 10 nucleotides line up with TRBD1. The source is a male donor in good health and CMV-seronegative. The sample consisted of PBMCs. The CDR3 here is CASSASGGTGEEEQYF. The CDR3 DNA is TGTGCCAGCAGCGCGAGTGGGGGGACAGGGGAGGAGGAGCAGTACTTC.